This T cell receptor (beta chain) was sequenced in a study of OX40 agonist ivuxolimab in advanced cancers. Assay: immunoSEQ multiplex PCR; the TCRdb copy retains only in-frame clones and omits some. The data show about 38,000 clones, 92% seen once. The CDR3 runs to 14 residues. The germline V and J ends were trimmed by 5 bases and 5 bases, with 17 bases remaining between them. From germline, CDR1 is SGHDT and CDR2 YYEEEE. This material consisted of CD4+ or CD8+ T cells sorted from blood, taken in a trial of the OX40 agonist ivuxolimab. The source of this sequence is an adult with an advanced solid tumor such as melanoma, head and neck, liver or kidney cancer. This rearrangement joins TRBV5-6 to TRBJ2-7; TRBD1 might be the D (5 bases). CDR3 coding DNA: TGTGCCAGCAGACGGACGGGTAAGGGGAACGAGCAGTACTTC. It is translated as CASRRTGKGNEQYF.